The 3 T cell receptor beta chains listed next were all sequenced from one sample in a study of blood T cell repertoires in COVID-19. The method was immunoSEQ multiplex PCR; TCRdb's version includes in-frame clones alone and lacks a portion of them. Of fewer than 120,000 clones in the sample, roughly 80% were seen once. The specimen sequenced was peripheral blood. These receptors were taken from an older woman with acute or convalescent COVID-19.

The V and J genes are TRBV7-9 and TRBJ1-2; TRBD1 is a possible D gene (5 bases). V was cut by 3 bases and J by 8 bases, with 7 bases left in between. From germline, CDR1 is SEHNR and CDR2 FQNEAQ (reference sequence). This CDR3 comprises 11 residues. For the CDR3, the DNA is TGTGCCAGCAGCTTTTCAGGGGGCTACACCTTC. Translating it yields CASSFSGGYTF. Complete variable domain (other parts from reference TRBV7-9 and TRBJ1-2): DTGVSQNPRHKITKRGQNVTFRCDPISEHNRLYWYRQTLGQGPEFLTYFQNEAQLEKSRLLSDRFSAERPKGSFSTLEIQRTEQGDSAMYLCASSFSGGYTFGSGTRLTVV.

The chain couples TRBV7-9 to TRBJ1-5, with a possible D match to TRBD1 (6 bases). The CDR3 covers 13 residues. The germline gives CDR1 SEHNR, CDR2 FQNEAQ (reference sequence). The V end lost 6 bases, the J end lost 7 bases, and 13 bases lay between the germline ends. The CDR3 DNA sequence: TGTGCCAGCAGTACACAGGGATCGCAGCCCCAGCATTTT. Translated, it gives CASSTQGSQPQHF.

The V and J genes are TRBV18 and TRBJ1-2; D is perhaps TRBD1 (5 bases). CDR1 is KGHSH and CDR2 is LQKENI in the germline V gene. Trimming took off 3 bases at V and 0 bases at J, with 11 bases between the two ends. This CDR3 region has 15 residues. The CDR3 DNA sequence: TGTGCCAGCTCACCCCGACAGCTTTCTAACTATGGCTACACCTTC. Translating it yields CASSPRQLSNYGYTF.